This record covers a single T cell receptor beta chain. Its antigen is currently unknown. As defined, naive CD8 cells were CD45RO-negative and positively selected for CCR7, with terminally differentiated effector memory CD45RA+ cells excluded. This sample is part of a study of shared clonotypes between healthy human individuals. Study details: With ages of 18 to 49, the donors were two women and three men.

A deep-level run was used for the assay. Profiling relied on immunoSEQ multiplex PCR, and the TCRdb table lists in-frame clones only, not all of them. The table has 1.5 million to 2.5 million clones, less than 95% seen once. Study observations and caveats: Sample collection involved blood only; tissue repertoires are likely different. The study's rarefaction showed incomplete sorted-subset sequencing despite large depth.

CDR3 length: 12 residues. CDR1 SGHRS and CDR2 YFSETQ come from the germline V gene. The germline V and J ends were trimmed by 5 bases and 6 bases, with 11 bases remaining between them. This sequence joins TRBV5-1 and TRBJ1-1; a weak D match, TRBD1 (5 bases). The TCR originated in a young man in good health. The sample was naive CD8+ T cells sorted from blood. CDR3 nucleotides: TGCGCCAGCAGAGGAGACAGTTCTGAAGCTTTCTTT. Its translation: CASRGDSSEAFF.